One sample yielded the 18 T cell receptor beta chains listed below, sequenced in a study of shared T cell receptors in the human thymus. Sequencing was performed with immunoSEQ multiplex PCR; in TCRdb, only in-frame clones are kept and a portion is missing. The repertoire includes 700,000 or so clones, 70% to 90% of them detected once, and 0.008% to 0.011% sits in the top ten. This same sample was also part of a study on human thymus T cells.

What was sequenced was thymocytes. Every receptor here comes from a girl under three years old with a congenital heart defect.

The chain couples TRBV28 to TRBJ1-4; D gene uncertain. The V end lost 5 bases, the J end lost 0 bases, and 13 bases lay between the germline ends. Per the germline V gene, CDR1 is MDHEN and CDR2 is SYDVKM. This CDR3 region has 16 residues. The CDR3 loop is CASSLTLRTTNEKLFF. CDR3 DNA sequence: TGTGCCAGCAGTCTCACTCTGAGGACAACTAATGAAAAACTGTTTTTT. Looking up the rest from reference TRBV28 and TRBJ1-4 gives the full variable domain: DVKVTQSSRYLVKRTGEKVFLECVQDMDHENMFWYRQDPGLGLRLIYFSYDVKMKEKGDIPEGYSVSREKKERFSLILESASTNQTSMYLCASSLTLRTTNEKLFFGSGTQLSVL.

CDR3 coding DNA: TGTGCCAACCCGACAGGGGGCTATGGCTACACCTTC. Protein product: CANPTGGYGYTF. The chain carries TRBV2 and TRBJ1-2; 9 bases fit TRBD1. The V segment lost 10 bases and the J segment 4 bases; nucleotides outside the gene matches: 4. In germline, CDR1 is SNHLY, CDR2 FYNNEI. This CDR3 is 12 amino acids long.

This chain connects TRBV7-9 to TRBJ1-2; unclear D gene. The CDR3 contains 19 residues. V was clipped by 4 bases and J by 5 bases, with 29 bases between them. CDR1 is SEHNR, CDR2 FQNEAQ, per germline (reference sequence). The CDR3 DNA follows: TGTGCCAGCAGCTACTTGGTAGGGAAAGCTTTTGGAGGGATTTATGGCTACACCTTC. Protein: CASSYLVGKAFGGIYGYTF.

This sequence joins TRBV7-6 and TRBJ2-5, with D hard to call. This CDR3 contains 13 residues. The V gene lost 8 bases and the J gene lost 3 bases, with 13 bases spanning the gap. The germline V gene has CDR1 SGHVS and CDR2 FNYEAQ. The CDR3 reads CASSRGWKETQYF. In nucleotides, the CDR3 is TGTGCCAGCTCACGAGGCTGGAAAGAGACCCAGTACTTC.

CDR3 coding DNA: TGTGCCAGCAGCTTGGAAGAGTCCGCTGAAGCTTTCTTT. Translation gives CASSLEESAEAFF. The chain has TRBV5-4 and TRBJ1-1; D gene uncertain. Per the germline V gene, CDR1 is SGHNT and CDR2 is YYREEE (reference sequence). The V end lost 0 bases, the J end lost 6 bases, and 9 bases lay between the germline ends. The CDR3 has 13 residues.

This clone came up once. CDR3 sequence (DNA): TGTGCCAGCAGCCACAGGGGCGGCGAGCAGTACTTC. Translated: CASSHRGGEQYF. The chain recombines TRBV7-6 with TRBJ2-7, with 7 positions matching TRBD1. With V trimmed by 5 bases and J by 6 bases, 4 bases remained unmatched. Germline-derived CDR1 and CDR2 are SGHVS and FNYEAQ. This CDR3 is built from 12 residues.

The genes are TRBV6-5 and TRBJ1-4; a weak D match, TRBD1 (6 bases). The V and J ends lost 0 bases and 11 bases respectively, with 10 bases between them. Germline values: CDR1 MNHEY, CDR2 SVGAGI. The length of the CDR3 is 13 residues. This chain's CDR3 is CASSYSGDRKLFF. For the CDR3, the DNA is TGTGCCAGCAGTTACTCTGGCGACAGGAAACTGTTTTTT.

The V call is TRBV5-8, the J call TRBJ1-4; a weak D match, TRBD1 (6 bases). Trimming took 5 bases from V and 5 from J, leaving 10 bases between them. The CDR3 length is 13 residues. Germline V gene lookup returns CDR1 SGHTS and CDR2 YDEGEE. The CDR3 DNA is TGTGCCAGCAGACCCGACAGGAATGAAAAACTGTTTTTT. Its protein product is CASRPDRNEKLFF.

In its sample, this clone was seen once. The rearrangement links TRBV7-2 to TRBJ1-1; possibly TRBD1 for D (5 bases). CDR3 length equals 15 residues. Trimming took 5 bases from V and 0 from J, leaving 13 bases between them. Germline CDR1 reads SGHTA; CDR2 reads FQGNSA. The CDR3: CASSGREQMNTEAFF. In DNA form, the CDR3 reads TGTGCCAGCAGCGGCAGGGAACAAATGAACACTGAAGCTTTCTTT. The full variable domain, with the rest looked up from reference TRBV7-2 and TRBJ1-1, is GAGVSQSPSNKVTEKGKDVELRCDPISGHTALYWYRQSLGQGLEFLIYFQGNSAPDKSGLPSDRFSAERTGGSVSTLTIQRTQQEDSAVYLCASSGREQMNTEAFFGQGTRLTVV.

The rearrangement links TRBV6-1 to TRBJ2-7; weak D call: TRBD2 (5 bases). The germline V and J ends were trimmed by 8 bases and 2 bases, with 19 bases remaining between them. Germline loops: CDR1 MNHNS, CDR2 SASEGT. This CDR3 is 15 amino acids long. CDR3 nucleotide sequence: TGTGCCAGCGAATCCGGCCGGACGGGGACCTACGAGCAGTACTTC. Its translation: CASESGRTGTYEQYF.

This clone was found once. This chain joins TRBV6-1 and TRBJ1-5; the D is unclear. Germline values: CDR1 MNHNS, CDR2 SASEGT. The CDR3 loop spans 13 amino acids. Trimming shortened V by 10 bases and J by 1 base, and 11 bases separated the two germline ends. The DNA of the CDR3 is TGTGCCACCTATTCCGGGAGCAATCAGCCCCAGCATTTT. Amino acid sequence: CATYSGSNQPQHF.

The chain links TRBV4-1 to TRBJ1-2, with 7 bases that match TRBD1. With V trimmed by 6 bases and J by 8 bases, 9 bases remained unmatched. CDR1 and CDR2 (germline): MGHRA, YSYEKL. The CDR3 spans 13 residues. The CDR3 nucleotides read TGCGCCAGCAGTCACAAGGGGGCTGGCGGCTACACCTTC. Translating gives CASSHKGAGGYTF.

This chain links TRBV6-1 with TRBJ1-1, with no clear D. Germline V gene data show CDR1 as MNHNS and CDR2 as SASEGT. V was cut by 7 bases and J by 3 bases, with 18 bases left in between. This CDR3 is built from 15 residues. CDR3 DNA: TGTGCCAGCACAATGGAGCGTTGGAACGACACTGAAGCTTTCTTT. Translating it yields CASTMERWNDTEAFF.

The chain uses TRBV2 and TRBJ1-4; 7 bases match TRBD1. Germline-derived CDR1 and CDR2 are SNHLY and FYNNEI. This CDR3 has 14 amino acids. With 7 bases clipped from V and 1 base from J, the junction kept 3 bases outside the gene matches. CDR3 sequence reads: CASTRDRTNEKLFF. CDR3 coding DNA: TGTGCCAGCACCAGGGACAGAACTAATGAAAAACTGTTTTTT.

The chain is built from TRBV6-5 and TRBJ1-3, with D possibly TRBD1 on 6 matching bases. Germline V CDR1 and CDR2: MNHEY, SVGAGI. Between the trimmed V and J ends, which lost 6 bases and 0 bases, there was a span of 12 bases. The CDR3 totals 15 residues. CDR3 DNA: TGTGCCAGCAGCCCGGGACAAAGCTCTGGAAACACCATATATTTT. Encoded protein: CASSPGQSSGNTIYF.

The table lists this clone with a count of one. The chain is built from TRBV7-8 and TRBJ2-7; 9 bases are shared with TRBD2. This CDR3 has 18 residues. Germline lookup yields CDR1 SGHVS and CDR2 FQNEAQ. The V and J ends lost 0 bases and 2 bases, in that order; junction bases with no gene match: 11. CDR3 DNA sequence: TGTGCCAGCAGCTTAGCGCTTCGGGGTAGCGGGGGAACCTACGAGCAGTACTTC. This encodes CASSLALRGSGGTYEQYF.

The table lists this clone with a count of one. This chain links TRBV7-9 with TRBJ1-5; 7 bases line up with TRBD1. J gave up 5 bases and V 1 base, and 8 bases lay outside the gene matches. This CDR3 spans 16 amino acids. CDR1 and CDR2 (germline): SEHNR, FQNEAQ (reference sequence). The CDR3 nucleotides are TGTGCCAGCAGCTTAGTTGGGACAGACCAACATCAGCCCCAGCATTTT. It yields the protein CASSLVGTDQHQPQHF.

V gene TRBV7-7 combines with J gene TRBJ2-5; 8 nucleotides match TRBD1. The CDR3 extends over 16 amino acids. The V segment lost 4 bases and the J segment 2 bases; nucleotides outside the gene matches: 9. Germline CDR1 reads SSHAT; CDR2 reads FNYEAQ (reference sequence). In DNA form, the CDR3 reads TGTGCCAGCAGCTCTCCCCGGGACAGGATACAAGAGACCCAGTACTTC. Amino acid sequence: CASSSPRDRIQETQYF. The full variable domain, rest sourced from reference TRBV7-7 and TRBJ2-5, is GAGVSQSPRYKVTKRGQDVTLRCDPISSHATLYWYQQALGQGPEFLTYFNYEAQPDKSGLPSDRFSAERPEGSISTLTIQRTEQRDSAMYRCASSSPRDRIQETQYFGPGTRLLVL.